This T cell receptor beta chain emerged from a study of shared clonotypes between healthy human individuals. Broader study findings: A reduction in generation probabilities was seen for non-shared clonotypes relative to those shared by all four donors. Larger richness was generally estimated for naive than memory subsets.

Sequencing was performed with immunoSEQ multiplex PCR; in TCRdb, only in-frame clones are kept and a portion is missing. The sample lists under 750,000 clones; approximately 77% were seen once. About this clone: Its target is not known.

Each donor was a Caucasian adult residing in Nashville, Tennessee. V dropped 4 bases and J dropped 7 bases, with 13 bases sitting between them. CDR1 and CDR2 from the germline V gene are MDHEN and SYDVKM. CDR3 length equals 14 residues. The TCR sequence derives from a woman aged 25 to 39 in good health. The chain is built from TRBV28 and TRBJ1-4, with D perhaps matching TRBD1 (5 bases). Material for sequencing was memory CD4+ T cells sorted from blood. Subset indicated: CD45RA-negative fraction. CDR3 in amino acids: CASSSSGAGEKLFF. In nucleotides, the CDR3 is TGTGCCAGCAGTTCCTCCGGGGCAGGTGAAAAACTGTTTTTT.